Sequencing of this T cell receptor beta chain was carried out in a study of blood T cell repertoires in COVID-19 (dated by TCRdb to 2019 to 2021). Broadly, across the study: The collaborator samples originated in the United States, Italy and Spain and spanned the acute and convalescent phases of COVID-19. The material from the prospective study consisted of cDNA or gDNA derived from T cells, B-cell-depleted T cells, or PBMCs. Samples came from the ongoing ImmuneRACE study (first 160 participants) plus 1,254 subjects from 6 global collaborators. The sample metadata nearly always contained a de-identified subject ID, COVID-19 status, age in years and sex. The repertoires were released in a freely available public database meant as a resource for research on the immune response to SARS-CoV-2. HLA class I and class II types, where available, came from metadata supplied by the sample provider rather than from assay-based typing. Subjects who had been exposed to COVID-19, were actively infected with it, or had recovered from it provided the deeply sampled blood TCRbeta repertoires that made up the dataset. Broader findings and caveats from the paper: How much clinical and demographic metadata was included differed by source and by participant, and the metadata was provided uncurated.

The immunoSEQ Assay, a bias-controlled multiplex PCR, was used to amplify TCRbeta CDR3 regions from genomic DNA. The paper's processing steps were these. Nucleated cell counts per sample were estimated from amplification of reference gene primers within the assay. Sequence reads were collapsed and filtered to measure the absolute abundance of every unique TCRbeta CDR3 rearrangement. Productive Simpson clonality was computed per sample as the square root of Simpson's diversity index over productive rearrangements. TCRdb obtained this table from immuneACCESS and retained in-frame rearrangements with V and J assigned. These tables miss some clones; where compared with another copy, unresolved V genes account for less than half of the shortfall, and the remainder is unexplained. V, J and clone size reflect that table, while D and trimming were determined from the DNA. Here the sample has about 200,000 clones; roughly nine tenths occur a single time. The ten biggest clones cover approximately 0.75% of the sample.

For this clone: The antigen it binds to is not known. Base qualities are not at hand, and no much larger clone is one base apart.

The CDR3 covers 13 residues, taking in both the cysteine and the phenylalanine. Only the CDR3 DNA is retained, 39 bases long and in frame from the first base. The V end loses 3 bases and the J end loses 7 bases, and a stretch of 13 bases separates them. Based on the germline V gene, the CDR1 and CDR2 sequences are KGHSH and LQKENI. Collaborating institutions collected whole blood in K2EDTA tubes following their own protocols. For TCRbeta analysis, collaborator samples were shipped as frozen whole blood, as isolated PBMCs, or as DNA extracted from either sample type. Sequencing used peripheral blood. The source is a woman aged 70 to 79 with acute or convalescent COVID-19. This chain joins TRBV18 to TRBJ2-7, with a weak D call of TRBD2 (5 bases match). The DNA sequence is TGTGCCAGCTCACCTCCAACTCGAGGGGAGCAGTACTTC. The resulting protein is CASSPPTRGEQYF.